This TCR beta chain was captured in a study of cytomegalovirus exposure and HLA in healthy donors. In the PCR, 60 Vbeta and 13 Jbeta primers were used. Here immunoSEQ multiplex PCR was the method, and the copy in TCRdb shows in-frame clones only, minus some. Here the sample spans 250,000 to 350,000 clones, more than 80% being singletons. On this clone: Its specificity is unknown.

Study-wide results and limits: Researchers catalogued 150 or so TCR beta chains as cytomegalovirus-associated. An observed cluster of highly shared sequence variants was recorded as a likely sequencing artifact.

Input material: PBMCs. This clonotype was obtained from a man aged 40-49 years in good health and CMV-seropositive.

This chain's CDR3 is CASSAMDRGPTEAFF. CDR3 DNA sequence: TGTGCCAGCAGCGCAATGGACAGGGGGCCAACTGAAGCTTTCTTT. The chain employs TRBV5-4 and TRBJ1-1; TRBD1 matches 11 bases. Per germline, CDR1 SGHNT and CDR2 YYREEE (reference sequence). The CDR3 length is 15 residues. The junction had 7 bases not matched to a gene; V was cut back by 4 bases and J by 5 bases.